The sequence of this T cell receptor beta chain was determined in a study of cytomegalovirus exposure and HLA in healthy donors. The CDR3 loop spans 13 amino acids. Looked up from germline, CDR1 is SGHTA and CDR2 is FQGNSA. V shed 4 bases and J shed 6 bases, with 13 bases lying between them. Generated by immunoSEQ multiplex PCR, the TCRdb table keeps only in-frame clones and is missing some. The table shows some 110,000 clones, with roughly 88% occurring only once. Study observations and caveats: Subsequent analysis showed first-cohort TCR clusters tending to co-occur in some 120 validation repertoires.

Comment on this clone: Its antigen is undetermined.

The TCR sequence derives from a man between 18 and 29 years old in good health and CMV-seronegative. This chain joins TRBV7-2 and TRBJ2-7; tentative D call: TRBD2 (7 bases). Sequenced: PBMCs. CDR3 nucleotide sequence: TGTGCCAGCAGCTCTCGGGGGGCCCTCGAGCAGTACTTC. Translating it yields CASSSRGALEQYF. Using reference TRBV7-2 and TRBJ2-7 for the parts outside the CDR3, the full variable domain is GAGVSQSPSNKVTEKGKDVELRCDPISGHTALYWYRQSLGQGLEFLIYFQGNSAPDKSGLPSDRFSAERTGGSVSTLTIQRTQQEDSAVYLCASSSRGALEQYFGPGTRLTVT.